What follows are 21 T cell receptor beta chains derived from one specimen sequenced in a study of blood T cells in healthy people across ages. A second PCR, run for about 7 to 11 cycles, used a sample-barcoded 5' primer plus a J-beta primer mix. One entry per CDR3 protein results from TCRdb running MiXCR on the 5' RACE reads. The table shows fewer than 950,000 distinct CDR3 sequences, with around 34% occurring only once. Input material: blood. These receptors came from a man in his late teens or twenties in good health.

This clonotype was seen ten or more times. V gene TRBV7-2 combines with J gene TRBJ2-7; D gene unclear. Germline V gene sequence: CDR1 SGHTA, CDR2 FQGNSA. With 4 bases removed from V and 10 bases from J, the gap between germline ends came to 11 bases. The CDR3 covers 11 residues. This chain's CDR3 is CASSSSVLQYF. For the CDR3, the DNA is TGTGCCAGCAGCTCCTCGGTCCTCCAGTACTTC.

The chain combines TRBV20-1 with TRBJ1-6; a possible D gene is TRBD1 (5 bases). Germline lookup yields CDR1 DFQATT and CDR2 SNEGSKA (reference sequence). V was cut by 0 bases and J by 11 bases, with 8 bases left in between. This CDR3 has 12 residues. Written as DNA, the CDR3 is TGCAGTGCTAGAGATGGGGCGGCACCCCTCCACTTT. Translating gives CSARDGAAPLHF.

Ten or more counts support this clonotype. The chain recombines TRBV27 with TRBJ2-3; maybe TRBD2 (6 bases). CDR1 MNHEY and CDR2 SMNVEV come from the germline V gene (reference sequence). CDR3 length: 14 residues. With 6 bases removed from V and 3 bases from J, the gap between germline ends came to 13 bases. The CDR3 nucleotides are TGTGCCAGCAGCTTCGAGGGGAGGACAGATACGCAGTATTTT. It codes for CASSFEGRTDTQYF.

As for this clonotype: A much larger clone differs from this one at a single base, so this may be a read error. This chain joins TRBV20-1 and TRBJ1-1; D is unclear. Trimming stripped 6 bases from V and 11 bases from J, with 16 bases between. Germline V gives CDR1 DFQATT, CDR2 SNEGSKA (reference sequence). The CDR3 spans 11 residues. The CDR3 DNA reads as TGCAGTGCGGCCCCCGGGATCCATGCTTTCTTT. It codes for CSAAPGIHAFF.

The chain is built from TRBV15 and TRBJ1-4; D may be TRBD1 (6 bases). The CDR3 covers 17 residues. CDR1 LNHNV and CDR2 YYDKDF come from the germline V gene (reference sequence). Trimming cost V 6 bases and J 7 bases, with 24 bases left between them. Here the CDR3 reads CATRGISAGAGREKLFF. Here the CDR3 DNA reads TGTGCCACCAGGGGAATCTCCGCGGGGGCAGGTCGTGAAAAACTGTTTTTT.

This clonotype has at least ten counts. The chain employs TRBV7-9 and TRBJ2-3; 8 nucleotides align to TRBD2. The CDR3 covers 14 residues. CDR1 is SEHNR, CDR2 FQNEAQ, per germline (reference sequence). V was pared by 4 bases and J by 2 bases, with 2 bases of the junction left unmatched. The CDR3 DNA reads TGTGCCAGCAGCTCTAGCGGGCACACAGATACGCAGTATTTT. Translated: CASSSSGHTDTQYF.

The chain joins TRBV7-2 to TRBJ1-4, with a weak D call TRBD1 (5 bases). The CDR3 loop spans 16 amino acids. With 2 bases removed from V and 3 bases from J, the gap between germline ends came to 13 bases. Per the germline V gene, CDR1 is SGHTA and CDR2 is FQGNSA. CDR3 bases: TGTGCCAGCAGCTTAAGGGAGGGGATGGCTAATGAAAAACTGTTTTTT. This gives the protein CASSLREGMANEKLFF.

The chain uses TRBV15 and TRBJ2-1, with 7 positions matching TRBD1. The germline V gene encodes CDR1 LNHNV and CDR2 YYDKDF (reference sequence). The CDR3 has 14 residues. The trim removed 1 base at V and 7 bases at J, leaving 4 bases unmatched. CDR3 sequence: CATSRGGGPNEQFF. CDR3 DNA sequence: TGTGCCACCAGCAGAGGAGGGGGCCCAAATGAGCAGTTCTTC. Combining the CDR3 with reference TRBV15 and TRBJ2-1 gives the whole variable domain DAMVIQNPRYQVTQFGKPVTLSCSQTLNHNVMYWYQQKSSQAPKLLFHYYDKDFNNEADTPDNFQSRRPNTSFCFLDIRSPGLGDTAMYLCATSRGGGPNEQFFGPGTRLTVL.

This clonotype has more than one count but fewer than ten. The chain is built from TRBV27 and TRBJ1-2; the D is unclear. Germline V lookup: CDR1 MNHEY, CDR2 SMNVEV (reference sequence). V gave up 6 bases and J gave up 5 bases, with 16 bases separating them. CDR3 size: 14 residues. DNA of the CDR3: TGTGCCAGCAGGCCGGCCGCTCAACCTTATGGCTACACCTTC. This gives the protein CASRPAAQPYGYTF.

This clonotype was observed once. The chain employs TRBV6-2 or TRBV6-3 and TRBJ1-1, with 11 bases identical to TRBD1. The V and J ends lost 2 bases and 5 bases, in that order; junction bases with no gene match: 7. The CDR3 totals 16 residues. The germline V gene has CDR1 MNHEY and CDR2 SVGEGT. The CDR3 loop reads CASSYTSGTGGTEAFF. The CDR3 coding sequence is TGTGCCAGCAGTTACACCTCCGGGACAGGGGGTACTGAAGCTTTCTTT.

Worth noting for this clonotype: Germline is not matched at one junction end, which may reflect a read error. The chain joins TRBV9 to TRBJ2-1; 8 positions agree with TRBD2. Germline assignment: CDR1 SGDLS and CDR2 YYNGEE. CDR3 length: 16 residues. This CDR3 is CASSGGLAGTYNGQFF. Written as DNA, the CDR3 is TGTGCCAGCAGCGGGGGCTTAGCGGGGACATACAATGGGCAGTTCTTC.

The J gene is TRBJ1-2, the V gene TRBV20-1; TRBD1 is a possible D gene (5 bases). The CDR3 totals 11 residues. V was cut by 3 bases and J by 5 bases, with 7 bases left in between. Germline V CDR1 and CDR2: DFQATT, SNEGSKA (reference sequence). The CDR3, as DNA: TGCAGTGCTAGTAGGGGATATGGCTACACCTTC. Protein sequence: CSASRGYGYTF.

This clonotype was picked up a small number of times. V usage is TRBV7-3 and J usage is TRBJ2-1; 7 bases line up with TRBD1. This CDR3 has 15 amino acids. From germline, CDR1 is SGHTA and CDR2 FQGTGA. J was trimmed by 4 bases and V by 5 bases; bases with no gene match: 8. The CDR3 loop is CASSPTGLPYNEQFF. CDR3 sequence (DNA): TGTGCCAGCAGCCCGACAGGGCTACCTTACAATGAGCAGTTCTTC.

This clonotype came up once. The gene calls are TRBV7-9 and TRBJ2-5; unclear D gene. Trimming left V 1 base short and J 11 bases short, with 17 bases between. The CDR3 contains 14 residues. Germline values: CDR1 SEHNR, CDR2 FQNEAQ (reference sequence). DNA of the CDR3: TGTGCCAGCAGCTTAGTGGGATCTTACAATGAGCAGTACTTC. Amino acid sequence: CASSLVGSYNEQYF.

This clonotype has more than one count but fewer than ten. The chain combines TRBV20-1 with TRBJ2-3; D perhaps matches TRBD1 (5 bases). The CDR3 runs 12 residues. Germline assignment: CDR1 DFQATT and CDR2 SNEGSKA (reference sequence). The V end was cut by 4 bases, the J end by 6 bases, with 11 bases between. The CDR3 region has the DNA TGCAGTGCTACCCTCAGGGCGGATACGCAGTATTTT. As protein: CSATLRADTQYF.

V gene TRBV9 combines with J gene TRBJ2-4; D gene unclear. This CDR3 comprises 15 residues. V lost 4 bases and J lost 13, with 24 bases in between. Germline lookup yields CDR1 SGDLS and CDR2 YYNGEE. The CDR3 DNA reads TGTGCCAGCAGCCCCGGTCCTCTAAGCTCCTACGGGCAGTACTTC. Its translation: CASSPGPLSSYGQYF. Drawing the rest from reference TRBV9 and TRBJ2-4, the complete variable domain is DSGVTQTPKHLITATGQRVTLRCSPRSGDLSVYWYQQSLDQGLQFLIQYYNGEERAKGNILERFSAQQFPDLHSELNLSSLELGDSALYFCASSPGPLSSYGQYFGAGTRLSVL.

This clonotype has only a few counts. The V call is TRBV4-3, the J call TRBJ1-1, with D possibly TRBD1 on 5 matching bases. V lost 3 bases to trimming and J lost 3 bases, with 11 bases between them. Germline CDR1 is LGHNA and CDR2 is YSLEER. The CDR3 loop spans 14 amino acids. CDR3 region: CASSHGGTDTEAFF. In DNA, the CDR3 is TGCGCCAGCAGCCACGGGGGTACAGACACTGAAGCTTTCTTT.

This clonotype has more than one count but fewer than ten. V usage is TRBV7-2 and J usage is TRBJ2-3; 10 positions agree with TRBD2. After removal of 7 bases from V and 0 bases from J, the junction contained 10 bases not matched to a gene. The CDR3 is 17 residues long. Germline V gives CDR1 SGHTA, CDR2 FQGNSA. CDR3: CASTAASGGVSTDTQYF. The CDR3, as DNA: TGTGCCAGCACCGCGGCAAGCGGGGGGGTAAGCACAGATACGCAGTATTTT.

This clonotype was seen a handful of times. This chain connects TRBV27 to TRBJ2-7; the D is unclear. The germline V gene encodes CDR1 MNHEY and CDR2 SMNVEV (reference sequence). The CDR3 is 13 amino acids. V lost 5 bases to trimming and J lost 4 bases, with 12 bases between them. The CDR3 here is CASSVPSRYEQYF. The CDR3 coding sequence is TGTGCCAGCAGTGTCCCGAGCAGGTACGAGCAGTACTTC.

This clonotype was counted many times. This chain uses TRBV7-2 with TRBJ2-5; 9 nucleotides align to TRBD1. The trim removed 4 bases at V and 5 bases at J, leaving 8 bases unmatched. The germline V gene encodes CDR1 SGHTA and CDR2 FQGNSA. The CDR3 has 15 amino acids. The CDR3 loop reads CASSSRDREYETQYF. CDR3 nucleotides: TGTGCCAGCAGCTCGCGGGACAGGGAATATGAGACCCAGTACTTC. Looking up the rest from reference TRBV7-2 and TRBJ2-5 gives the full variable domain: GAGVSQSPSNKVTEKGKDVELRCDPISGHTALYWYRQSLGQGLEFLIYFQGNSAPDKSGLPSDRFSAERTGGSVSTLTIQRTQQEDSAVYLCASSSRDREYETQYFGPGTRLLVL.

This chain links TRBV6-6 with TRBJ1-1; perhaps TRBD1 as D (5 bases). The CDR3 runs to 16 residues. Per the germline V gene, CDR1 is MNHNY and CDR2 is SVGAGI (reference sequence). Trimming stripped 8 bases from V and 2 bases from J, with 21 bases between. CDR3 DNA sequence: TGTGCCAGCGGGCGCGGTGGGGCGCCAACTAACACTGAAGCTTTCTTT. Protein product: CASGRGGAPTNTEAFF.